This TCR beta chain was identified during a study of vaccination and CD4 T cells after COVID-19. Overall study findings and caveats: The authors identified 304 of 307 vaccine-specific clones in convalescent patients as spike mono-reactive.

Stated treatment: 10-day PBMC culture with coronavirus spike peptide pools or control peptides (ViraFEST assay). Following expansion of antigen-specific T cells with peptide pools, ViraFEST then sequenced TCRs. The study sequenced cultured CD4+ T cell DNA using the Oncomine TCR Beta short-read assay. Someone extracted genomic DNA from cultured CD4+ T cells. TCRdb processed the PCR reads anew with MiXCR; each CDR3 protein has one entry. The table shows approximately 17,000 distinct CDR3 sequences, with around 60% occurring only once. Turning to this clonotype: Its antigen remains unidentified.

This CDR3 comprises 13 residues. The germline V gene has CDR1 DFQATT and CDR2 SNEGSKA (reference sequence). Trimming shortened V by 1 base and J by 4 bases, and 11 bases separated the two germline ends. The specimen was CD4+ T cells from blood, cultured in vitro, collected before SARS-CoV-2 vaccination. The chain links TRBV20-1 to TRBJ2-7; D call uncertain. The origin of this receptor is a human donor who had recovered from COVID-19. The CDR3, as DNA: TGCAGTGCTAGAGGGCCCGGCACGTACGAGCAGTACTTC. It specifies CSARGPGTYEQYF.